The 17 T cell receptor beta chains below all came from one sample that was sequenced in a study of cytomegalovirus exposure and HLA in healthy donors. PCR involved 60 Vbeta and 13 Jbeta primers. The method was immunoSEQ multiplex PCR; TCRdb's version includes in-frame clones alone and lacks a portion of them. The sample lists approximately 150,000 clones; 75% to 85% were seen once. Sequenced input: PBMCs. All receptors derive from a woman between 45 and 65 years old in good health and CMV-seropositive.

The chain couples TRBV5-1 to TRBJ1-6; TRBD1 might be the D (6 bases). CDR1 and CDR2 from the germline V gene are SGHRS and YFSETQ. The CDR3 extends over 14 amino acids. V lost 2 bases and J 6 bases, leaving 9 bases between the germline ends. CDR3: CASSLTGSNSPLHF. In DNA form, the CDR3 reads TGCGCCAGCAGCTTAACAGGGTCTAATTCACCCCTCCACTTT.

The chain uses TRBV14 and TRBJ1-1, with a weak D call TRBD1 (5 bases). V gave up 4 bases and J gave up 8 bases, with 20 bases separating them. The length of the CDR3 is 15 residues. Germline V lookup: CDR1 SGHDN, CDR2 FVKESK. Here the CDR3 reads CASSRYGNRFGEAFF. The CDR3 bases are TGTGCCAGCAGCCGATACGGAAACAGGTTCGGCGAAGCTTTCTTT.

The genes are TRBV9 and TRBJ2-2, with D unresolved. V was clipped by 4 bases and J by 0 bases, with 10 bases between them. Germline CDR1 SGDLS, CDR2 YYNGEE. This CDR3 spans 15 amino acids. CDR3 sequence: CASSNTRSNTGELFF. In DNA, the CDR3 is TGTGCCAGCAGCAACACACGCTCGAACACCGGGGAGCTGTTTTTT.

CDR3: CSVPGQGHEKLFF. The CDR3 DNA sequence: TGCAGCGTCCCGGGACAGGGACATGAAAAACTGTTTTTT. V gene TRBV29-1 combines with J gene TRBJ1-4, with 9 bases lining up with TRBD1. Germline trimming cut 6 bases from V and 6 bases from J; bases unmatched to any gene: 5. CDR3 length equals 13 residues. Germline V gene lookup returns CDR1 SQVTM and CDR2 ANQGSEA.

The chain recombines TRBV9 with TRBJ1-5; perhaps TRBD1 as D (5 bases). Germline V gene sequence: CDR1 SGDLS, CDR2 YYNGEE. With 3 bases removed from V and 2 bases from J, the gap between germline ends came to 9 bases. This CDR3 region has 14 residues. For the CDR3, the DNA is TGTGCCAGCAGCGGGACACCAGGCAATCAGCCCCAGCATTTT. Translating it yields CASSGTPGNQPQHF.

CDR3 loop: CASSPGLAPYNEQFF. The CDR3 DNA follows: TGCGCCAGCAGCCCTGGACTAGCGCCCTACAATGAGCAGTTCTTC. V and J are TRBV5-1 and TRBJ2-1; 9 bases line up with TRBD2. CDR1 and CDR2 from the germline V gene are SGHRS and YFSETQ. The CDR3 consists of 15 residues. With 4 bases clipped from V and 2 bases from J, the junction kept 4 bases outside the gene matches.

This rearrangement joins TRBV27 to TRBJ1-1; D might be TRBD1 (5 bases). The CDR3 has 15 amino acids. With 6 bases removed from V and 8 bases from J, the gap between germline ends came to 22 bases. Germline loops: CDR1 MNHEY, CDR2 SMNVEV (reference sequence). The DNA of the CDR3 is TGTGCCAGCAGCCGATACGGGACTTCTTATAGGGAAGCTTTCTTT. Protein sequence: CASSRYGTSYREAFF.

This clone was picked up a small number of times. V and J are TRBV7-9 and TRBJ1-2, with 7 bases aligning to TRBD1. The V gene's germline CDR1 is SEHNR and CDR2 FQNEAQ (reference sequence). This CDR3 is 13 amino acids long. V was pared by 6 bases and J by 3 bases, with 4 bases of the junction left unmatched. The CDR3 loop reads CASRGTGDYGYTF. CDR3 DNA: TGTGCCAGCAGAGGCACAGGGGACTATGGCTACACCTTC.

The chain's CDR3 is CSAEDRVGIEAFF. The CDR3 DNA follows: TGCAGCGCCGAGGACAGGGTCGGCATTGAAGCTTTCTTT. The chain has TRBV29-1 and TRBJ1-1, with 8 bases identical to TRBD1. V lost 7 bases, J lost 7 bases, and 11 bases stayed unmatched. Germline V gives CDR1 SQVTM, CDR2 ANQGSEA. CDR3 size: 13 residues.

This sequence joins TRBV5-4 and TRBJ2-2; tentatively, D is TRBD2 (6 bases). The CDR3 contains 16 residues. Germline-derived CDR1 and CDR2 are SGHNT and YYREEE (reference sequence). V lost 3 bases and J lost 0, with 12 bases in between. CDR3 sequence reads: CASSSGGIANTGELFF. The CDR3 DNA sequence: TGTGCCAGCAGCTCCGGGGGAATCGCGAACACCGGGGAGCTGTTTTTT.

This clone has just one count. The chain combines TRBV25-1 with TRBJ2-2, with TRBD2 matching over 8 bases. The germline CDR1 and CDR2 sequences are MGHDK and SYGVNS. J gave up 2 bases and V 5 bases, and 7 bases lay outside the gene matches. This CDR3 spans 16 amino acids. The CDR3 sequence is CASSPRGGPNTGELFF. CDR3 nucleotides: TGTGCCAGCAGTCCCCGGGGGGGGCCTAACACCGGGGAGCTGTTTTTT.

The chain's CDR3 is CASSQDRRWPQHF. In nucleotides, the CDR3 is TGCGCCAGCAGCCAAGATAGGAGATGGCCCCAGCATTTT. The chain recombines TRBV4-1 with TRBJ1-5; D not resolved. Trimming removed 0 bases from V and 9 bases from J, with 9 bases in between. Germline V gene data show CDR1 as MGHRA and CDR2 as YSYEKL. The CDR3 totals 13 residues.

This CDR3 reads CASSLGTGLEQYF. The DNA for the CDR3 is TGTGCCAGCAGCCTCGGGACAGGGCTCGAGCAGTACTTC. The J gene is TRBJ2-7, the V gene TRBV11-3; the match to TRBD1 covers 9 bases. The CDR3 is made up of 13 amino acids. CDR1 and CDR2 (germline): SGHNT, YENEEA. V shed 5 bases, J shed 6 bases, and the junction held 5 bases outside the gene matches.

This chain joins TRBV5-1 and TRBJ1-4; the match to TRBD1 covers 9 bases. The CDR3 has 17 amino acids. The germline CDR1 and CDR2 sequences are SGHRS and YFSETQ. Unmatched junction bases numbered 14, after V lost 5 bases and J lost 6 bases. CDR3 DNA: TGCGCCAGCAGTCCGGGACAGGGCCAACTTGGAGATGAAAAACTGTTTTTT. Its protein is CASSPGQGQLGDEKLFF.

This clone showed up just a few times. V gene TRBV6-6 combines with J gene TRBJ1-1; D unclear. This CDR3 comprises 14 residues. Germline V gene sequence: CDR1 MNHNY, CDR2 SVGAGI (reference sequence). The V end was cut by 2 bases, the J end by 1 base, with 8 bases between. CDR3 sequence reads: CASSYGLQNTEAFF. The DNA of the CDR3 is TGTGCCAGCAGTTACGGACTCCAGAACACTGAAGCTTTCTTT.

The CDR3 loop reads CSGGNVGGLETQYF. The CDR3 DNA reads as TGCAGCGGAGGAAATGTTGGAGGCCTGGAGACCCAGTACTTC. This chain uses TRBV29-1 with TRBJ2-5; a weak D match, TRBD2 (5 bases). The V and J ends lost 7 bases and 5 bases respectively, with 20 bases between them. Germline CDR1 reads SQVTM; CDR2 reads ANQGSEA. This CDR3 comprises 14 residues.

This rearrangement joins TRBV4-1 to TRBJ2-7; no clear D. Trimming cost V 3 bases and J 0 bases, with 9 bases left between them. CDR3 length: 14 residues. Looked up from germline, CDR1 is MGHRA and CDR2 is YSYEKL. Written as DNA, the CDR3 is TGCGCCAGCAGCCAGTCGCCTAACTCCTACGAGCAGTACTTC. Protein product: CASSQSPNSYEQYF.